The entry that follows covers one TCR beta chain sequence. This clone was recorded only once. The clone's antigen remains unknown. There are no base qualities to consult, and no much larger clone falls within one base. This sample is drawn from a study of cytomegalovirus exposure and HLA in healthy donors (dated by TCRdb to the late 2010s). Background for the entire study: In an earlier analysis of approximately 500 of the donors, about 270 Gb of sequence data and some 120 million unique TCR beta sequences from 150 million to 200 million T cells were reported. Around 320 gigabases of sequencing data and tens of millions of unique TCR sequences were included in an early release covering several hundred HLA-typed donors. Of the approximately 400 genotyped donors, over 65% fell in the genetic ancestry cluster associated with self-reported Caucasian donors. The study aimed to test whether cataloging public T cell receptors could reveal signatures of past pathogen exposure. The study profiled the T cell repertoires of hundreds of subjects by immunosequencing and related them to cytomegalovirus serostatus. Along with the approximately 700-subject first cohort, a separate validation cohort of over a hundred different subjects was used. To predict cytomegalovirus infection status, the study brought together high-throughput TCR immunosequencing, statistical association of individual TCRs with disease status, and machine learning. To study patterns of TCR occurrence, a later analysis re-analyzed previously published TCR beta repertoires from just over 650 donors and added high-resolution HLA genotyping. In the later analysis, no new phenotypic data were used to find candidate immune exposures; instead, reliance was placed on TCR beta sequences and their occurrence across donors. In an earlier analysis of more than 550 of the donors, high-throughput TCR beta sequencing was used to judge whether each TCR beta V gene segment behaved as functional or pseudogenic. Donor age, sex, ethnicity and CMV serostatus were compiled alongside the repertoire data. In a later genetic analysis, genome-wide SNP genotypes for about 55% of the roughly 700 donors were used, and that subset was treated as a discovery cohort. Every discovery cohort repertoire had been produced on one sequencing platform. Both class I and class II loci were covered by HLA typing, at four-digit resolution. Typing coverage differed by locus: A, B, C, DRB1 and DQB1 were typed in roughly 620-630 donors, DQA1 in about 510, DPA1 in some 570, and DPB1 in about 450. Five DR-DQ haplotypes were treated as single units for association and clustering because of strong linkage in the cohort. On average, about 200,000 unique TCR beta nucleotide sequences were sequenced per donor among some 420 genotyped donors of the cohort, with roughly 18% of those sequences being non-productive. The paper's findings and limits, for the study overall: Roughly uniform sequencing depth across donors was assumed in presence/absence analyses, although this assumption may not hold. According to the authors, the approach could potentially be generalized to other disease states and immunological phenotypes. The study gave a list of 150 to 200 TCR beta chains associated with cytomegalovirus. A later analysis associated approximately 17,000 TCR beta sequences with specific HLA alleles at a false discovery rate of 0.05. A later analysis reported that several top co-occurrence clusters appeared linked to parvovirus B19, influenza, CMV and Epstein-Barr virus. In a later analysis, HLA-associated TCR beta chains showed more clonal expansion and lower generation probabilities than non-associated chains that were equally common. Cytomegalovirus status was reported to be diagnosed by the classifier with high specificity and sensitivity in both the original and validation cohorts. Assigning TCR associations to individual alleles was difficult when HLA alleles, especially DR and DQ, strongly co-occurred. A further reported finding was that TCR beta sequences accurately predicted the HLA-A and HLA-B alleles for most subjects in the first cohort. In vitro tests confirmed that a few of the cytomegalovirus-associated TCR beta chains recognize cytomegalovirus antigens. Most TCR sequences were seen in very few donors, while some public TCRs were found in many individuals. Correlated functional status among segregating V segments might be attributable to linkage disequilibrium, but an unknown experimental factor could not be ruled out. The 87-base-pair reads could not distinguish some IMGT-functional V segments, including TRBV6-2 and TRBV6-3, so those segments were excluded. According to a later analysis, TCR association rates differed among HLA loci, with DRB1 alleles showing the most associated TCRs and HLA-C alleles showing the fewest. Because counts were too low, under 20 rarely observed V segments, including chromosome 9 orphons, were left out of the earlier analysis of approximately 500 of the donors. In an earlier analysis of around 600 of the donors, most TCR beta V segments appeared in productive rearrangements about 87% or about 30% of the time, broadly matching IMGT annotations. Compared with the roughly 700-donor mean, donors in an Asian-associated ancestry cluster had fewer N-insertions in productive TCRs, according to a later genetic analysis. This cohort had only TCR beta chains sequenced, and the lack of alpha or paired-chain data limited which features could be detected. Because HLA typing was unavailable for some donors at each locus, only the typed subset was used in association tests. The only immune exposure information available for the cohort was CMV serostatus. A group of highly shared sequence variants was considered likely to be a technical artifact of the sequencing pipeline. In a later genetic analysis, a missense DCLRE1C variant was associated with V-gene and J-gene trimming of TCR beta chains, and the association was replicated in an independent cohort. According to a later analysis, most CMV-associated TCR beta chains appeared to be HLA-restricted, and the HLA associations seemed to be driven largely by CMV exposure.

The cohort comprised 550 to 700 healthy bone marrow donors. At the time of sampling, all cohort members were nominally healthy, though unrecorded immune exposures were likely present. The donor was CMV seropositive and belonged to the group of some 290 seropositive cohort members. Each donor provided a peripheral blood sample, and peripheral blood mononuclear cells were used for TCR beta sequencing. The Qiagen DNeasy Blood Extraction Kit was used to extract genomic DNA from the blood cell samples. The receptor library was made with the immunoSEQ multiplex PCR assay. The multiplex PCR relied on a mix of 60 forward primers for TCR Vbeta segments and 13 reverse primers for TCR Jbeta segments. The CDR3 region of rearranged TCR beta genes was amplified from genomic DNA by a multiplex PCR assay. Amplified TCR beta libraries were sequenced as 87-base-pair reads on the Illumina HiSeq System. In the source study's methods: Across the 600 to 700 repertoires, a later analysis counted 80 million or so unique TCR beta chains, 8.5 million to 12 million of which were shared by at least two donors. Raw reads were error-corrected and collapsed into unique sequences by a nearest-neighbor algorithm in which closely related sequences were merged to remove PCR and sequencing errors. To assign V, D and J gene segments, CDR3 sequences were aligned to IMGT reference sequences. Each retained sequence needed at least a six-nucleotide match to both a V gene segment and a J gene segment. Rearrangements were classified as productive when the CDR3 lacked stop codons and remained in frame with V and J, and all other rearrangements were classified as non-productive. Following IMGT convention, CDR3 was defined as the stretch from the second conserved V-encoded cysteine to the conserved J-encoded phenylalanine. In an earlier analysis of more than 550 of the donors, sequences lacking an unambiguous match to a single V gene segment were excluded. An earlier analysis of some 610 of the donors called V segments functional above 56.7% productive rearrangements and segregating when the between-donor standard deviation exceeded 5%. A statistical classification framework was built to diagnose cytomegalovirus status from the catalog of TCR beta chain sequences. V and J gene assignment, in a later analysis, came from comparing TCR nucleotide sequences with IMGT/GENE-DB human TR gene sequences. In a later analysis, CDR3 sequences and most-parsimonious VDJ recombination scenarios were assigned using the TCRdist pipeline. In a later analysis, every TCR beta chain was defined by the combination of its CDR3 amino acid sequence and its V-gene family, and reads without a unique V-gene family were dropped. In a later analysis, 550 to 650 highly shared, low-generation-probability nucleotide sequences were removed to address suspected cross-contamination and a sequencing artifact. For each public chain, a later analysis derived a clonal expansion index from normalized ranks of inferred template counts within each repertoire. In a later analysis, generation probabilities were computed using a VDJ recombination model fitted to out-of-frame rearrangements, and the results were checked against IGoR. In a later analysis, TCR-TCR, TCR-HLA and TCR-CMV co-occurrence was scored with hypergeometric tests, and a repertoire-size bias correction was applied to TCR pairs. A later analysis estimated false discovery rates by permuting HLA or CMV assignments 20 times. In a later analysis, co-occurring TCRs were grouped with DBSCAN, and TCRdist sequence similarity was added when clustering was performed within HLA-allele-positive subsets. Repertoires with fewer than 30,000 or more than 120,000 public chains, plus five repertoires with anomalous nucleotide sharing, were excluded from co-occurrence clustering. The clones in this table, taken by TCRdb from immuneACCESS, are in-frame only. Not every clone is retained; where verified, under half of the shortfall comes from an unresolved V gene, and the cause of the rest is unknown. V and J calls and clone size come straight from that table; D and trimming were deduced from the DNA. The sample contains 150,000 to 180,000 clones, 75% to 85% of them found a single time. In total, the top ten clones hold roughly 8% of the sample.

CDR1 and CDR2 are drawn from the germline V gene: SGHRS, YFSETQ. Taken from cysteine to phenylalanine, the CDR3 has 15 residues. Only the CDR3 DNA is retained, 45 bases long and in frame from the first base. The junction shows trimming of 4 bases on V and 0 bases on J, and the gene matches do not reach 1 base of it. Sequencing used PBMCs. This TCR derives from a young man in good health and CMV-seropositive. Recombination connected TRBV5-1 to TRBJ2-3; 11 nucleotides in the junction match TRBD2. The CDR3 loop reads CASSRTSGSTDTQYF. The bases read TGCGCCAGCAGCCGGACTAGCGGGAGCACAGATACGCAGTATTTT.